The TCR beta chain under discussion was sequenced for a study of cytomegalovirus exposure and HLA in healthy donors. Study-wide results and caveats: Rarity held for most TCR sequences, but there were some public TCRs that occurred in many donors. Cytomegalovirus association was listed for 164 TCR beta chains.

Concerning this clone itself: Its antigen is unknown.

After removal of 7 bases from V and 4 bases from J, the junction contained 6 bases not matched to a gene. This CDR3 has 13 amino acids. The PCR used 60 Vbeta and 13 Jbeta primers. Clones were sequenced by immunoSEQ multiplex PCR, and TCRdb holds only the in-frame ones, with some missing. The sample shows more than 70,000 clones, under 80% of them seen only once. This receptor was taken from a boy under 18 in good health and CMV-seronegative. Sample: PBMCs. This chain uses TRBV23-1 with TRBJ2-7; TRBD2 aligns across 8 bases. TRBV23-1 carries the ORF label, with uncertain function. The CDR3 spells CASIPGGGYEQYF. The DNA for the CDR3 is TGCGCCAGCATTCCCGGCGGGGGGTACGAGCAGTACTTC.